This TCR beta chain was recorded in a study of blood T cell repertoires in COVID-19. The CDR3 consists of 14 residues. CDR1 is MNHNS, CDR2 SASEGT, per germline. J was trimmed by 6 bases and V by 2 bases; bases with no gene match: 6. The assay was immunoSEQ multiplex PCR, and TCRdb's table has in-frame clones only and misses some. The table shows roughly 120,000 clones, with around 80% occurring only once. The gene calls are TRBV6-1 and TRBJ2-7; 8 positions match TRBD1. The specimen was peripheral blood. This sequence was found in a woman aged 80 or over with active or convalescent COVID-19. The DNA for the CDR3 is TGTGCCAGCAGTGAATCGGACAGGGTCGGCGAGCAGTACTTC. Protein: CASSESDRVGEQYF.